These 5 T cell receptor beta chains were all obtained from the same sample, sequenced in a study of shared clonotypes between healthy human individuals. Terminally differentiated effector memory CD45RA+ cells were excluded from the naive CD8 cells, which were CD45RO-negative and positively selected for CCR7. The assay was immunoSEQ multiplex PCR, and TCRdb's table has in-frame clones only and misses some. The sample has hundreds of thousands of clones, 90% to 97% seen once. The sample taken for sequencing was naive CD8+ T cells sorted from blood. These receptors came from a woman between 25 and 40 years old in good health.

V gene TRBV20-1 combines with J gene TRBJ1-5; no reliable D call. Trimming took 0 bases from V and 11 from J, leaving 8 bases between them. CDR3 length equals 11 residues. CDR1 is DFQATT, CDR2 SNEGSKA, per germline (reference sequence). CDR3 loop: CSARDQKSQHF. Here the CDR3 DNA reads TGCAGTGCTAGAGATCAGAAGTCCCAGCATTTT.

The V call is TRBV7-9, the J call TRBJ2-1; D is undetermined. The ends were cut back, 5 bases at V and 7 bases at J, with 9 bases in the middle. CDR3 length: 12 amino acids. Germline V CDR1 and CDR2: SEHNR, FQNEAQ (reference sequence). DNA for the CDR3: TGTGCCAGCAGCCCCCCCTCAAATGAGCAGTTCTTC. Encoded protein: CASSPPSNEQFF.

The V and J genes are TRBV4-1 and TRBJ1-5; no definite D call. The V gene's germline CDR1 is MGHRA and CDR2 YSYEKL. The V end was cut by 0 bases, the J end by 3 bases, with 15 bases between. The length of the CDR3 is 17 residues. The CDR3 DNA follows: TGCGCCAGCAGCCAAGATTTAGCGGGAGGCGTCAATCAGCCCCAGCATTTT. As protein: CASSQDLAGGVNQPQHF.

This rearrangement joins TRBV7-9 to TRBJ2-7; possible D gene TRBD2, 7 bases. Germline V lookup: CDR1 SEHNR, CDR2 FQNEAQ (reference sequence). Deletions cut 2 bases from V and 5 bases from J, with 16 bases between. The length of the CDR3 is 15 residues. In nucleotides, the CDR3 is TGTGCCAGCAGCTTACATCTCAGGGGAGGGCACGAGCAGTACTTC. Its translation: CASSLHLRGGHEQYF.

The rearrangement joins TRBV19 to TRBJ2-1; the match to TRBD2 covers 8 bases. Germline V gives CDR1 LNHDA, CDR2 SQIVND (reference sequence). The CDR3 runs to 15 residues. The J segment lost 1 base and the V segment lost 6 bases, leaving 5 bases of the junction unmatched. CDR3: CASRGSGSSYNEQFF. The CDR3 DNA is TGTGCCAGTAGGGGGAGCGGGAGTTCCTACAATGAGCAGTTCTTC.